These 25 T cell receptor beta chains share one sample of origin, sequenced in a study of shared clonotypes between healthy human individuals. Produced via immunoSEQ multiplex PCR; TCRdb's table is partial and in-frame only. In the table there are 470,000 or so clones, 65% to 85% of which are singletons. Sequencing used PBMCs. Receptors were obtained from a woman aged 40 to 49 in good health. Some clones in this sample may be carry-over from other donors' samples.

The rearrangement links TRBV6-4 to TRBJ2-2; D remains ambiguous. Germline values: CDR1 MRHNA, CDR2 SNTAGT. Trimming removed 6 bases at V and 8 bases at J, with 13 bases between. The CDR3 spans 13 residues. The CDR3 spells CASSETATGELFF. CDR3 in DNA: TGTGCCAGCAGCGAGACCGCGACGGGGGAGCTGTTTTTT.

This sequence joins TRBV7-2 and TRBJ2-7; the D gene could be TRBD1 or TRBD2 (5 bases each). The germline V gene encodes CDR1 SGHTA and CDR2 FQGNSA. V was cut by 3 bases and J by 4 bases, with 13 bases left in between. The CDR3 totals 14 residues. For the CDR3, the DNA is TGTGCCAGCAGCTTCCGGGGCCTCCGTTACGAGCAGTACTTC. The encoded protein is CASSFRGLRYEQYF. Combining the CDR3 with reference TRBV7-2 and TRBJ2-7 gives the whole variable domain GAGVSQSPSNKVTEKGKDVELRCDPISGHTALYWYRQSLGQGLEFLIYFQGNSAPDKSGLPSDRFSAERTGGSVSTLTIQRTQQEDSAVYLCASSFRGLRYEQYFGPGTRLTVT.

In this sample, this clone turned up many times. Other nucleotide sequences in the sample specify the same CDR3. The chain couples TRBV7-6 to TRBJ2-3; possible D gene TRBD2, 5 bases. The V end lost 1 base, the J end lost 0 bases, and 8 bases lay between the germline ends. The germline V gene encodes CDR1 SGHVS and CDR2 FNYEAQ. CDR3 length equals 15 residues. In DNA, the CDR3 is TGTGCCAGCAGCTTAGTAAGCGGCAGCACAGATACGCAGTATTTT. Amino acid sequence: CASSLVSGSTDTQYF.

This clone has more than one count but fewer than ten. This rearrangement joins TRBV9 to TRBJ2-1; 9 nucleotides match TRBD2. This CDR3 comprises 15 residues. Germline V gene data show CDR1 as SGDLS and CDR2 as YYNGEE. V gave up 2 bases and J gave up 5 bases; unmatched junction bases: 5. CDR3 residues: CASSVGIAGDNEQFF. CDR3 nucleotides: TGTGCCAGCAGCGTGGGTATAGCGGGAGACAATGAGCAGTTCTTC. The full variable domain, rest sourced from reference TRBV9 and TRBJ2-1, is DSGVTQTPKHLITATGQRVTLRCSPRSGDLSVYWYQQSLDQGLQFLIQYYNGEERAKGNILERFSAQQFPDLHSELNLSSLELGDSALYFCASSVGIAGDNEQFFGPGTRLTVL.

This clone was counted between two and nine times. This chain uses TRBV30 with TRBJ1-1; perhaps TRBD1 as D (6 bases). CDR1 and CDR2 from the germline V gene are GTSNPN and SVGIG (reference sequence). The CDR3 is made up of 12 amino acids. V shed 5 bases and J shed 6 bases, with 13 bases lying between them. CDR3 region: CAWSWGAAEAFF. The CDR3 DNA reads TGTGCCTGGTCCTGGGGGGCCGCTGAAGCTTTCTTT.

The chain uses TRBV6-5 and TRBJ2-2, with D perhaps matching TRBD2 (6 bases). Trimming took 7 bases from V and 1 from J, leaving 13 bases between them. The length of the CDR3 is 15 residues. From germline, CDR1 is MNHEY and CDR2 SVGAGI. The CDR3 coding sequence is TGTGCCAGCACCACGGGACTCAAGAACACCGGGGAGCTGTTTTTT. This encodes CASTTGLKNTGELFF.

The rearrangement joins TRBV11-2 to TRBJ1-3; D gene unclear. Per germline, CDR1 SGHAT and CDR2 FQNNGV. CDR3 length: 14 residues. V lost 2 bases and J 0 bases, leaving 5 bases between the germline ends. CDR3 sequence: CASSLRTSGNTIYF. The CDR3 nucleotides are TGTGCCAGCAGCTTAAGGACCTCTGGAAACACCATATATTTT.

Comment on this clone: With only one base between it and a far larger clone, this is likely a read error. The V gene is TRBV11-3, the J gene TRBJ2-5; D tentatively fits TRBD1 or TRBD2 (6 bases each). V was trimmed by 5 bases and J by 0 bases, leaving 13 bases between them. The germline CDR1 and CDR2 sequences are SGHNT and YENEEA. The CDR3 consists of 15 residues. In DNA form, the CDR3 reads TGTGCCAGCAGCAAAGGGGGGCGGTACCAAGAGACCCAGTACTTC. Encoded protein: CASSKGGRYQETQYF.

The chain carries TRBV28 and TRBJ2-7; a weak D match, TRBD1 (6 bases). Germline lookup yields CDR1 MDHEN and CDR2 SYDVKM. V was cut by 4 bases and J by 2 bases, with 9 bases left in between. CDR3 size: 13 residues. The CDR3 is CASSSRTAYEQYF. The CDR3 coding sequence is TGTGCCAGCAGTTCAAGGACAGCCTACGAGCAGTACTTC.

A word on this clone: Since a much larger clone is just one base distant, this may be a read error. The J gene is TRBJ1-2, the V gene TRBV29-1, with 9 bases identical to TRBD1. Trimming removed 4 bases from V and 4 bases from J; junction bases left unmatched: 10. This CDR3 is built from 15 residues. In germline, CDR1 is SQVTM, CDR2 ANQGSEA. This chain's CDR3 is CSVGEQGARGYGYTF. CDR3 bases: TGCAGCGTTGGGGAACAGGGGGCGCGCGGCTATGGCTACACCTTC.

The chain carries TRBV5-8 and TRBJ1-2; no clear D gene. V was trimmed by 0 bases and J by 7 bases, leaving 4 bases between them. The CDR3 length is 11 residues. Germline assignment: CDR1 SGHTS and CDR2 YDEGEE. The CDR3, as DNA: TGTGCCAGCAGCTTGGCCGTTGGCTACACCTTC. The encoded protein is CASSLAVGYTF.

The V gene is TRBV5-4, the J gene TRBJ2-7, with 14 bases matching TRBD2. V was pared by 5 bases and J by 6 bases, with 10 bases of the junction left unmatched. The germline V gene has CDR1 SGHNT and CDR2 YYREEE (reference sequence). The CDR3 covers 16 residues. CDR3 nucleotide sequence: TGTGCCAGCAGTGGGATATCCGGGACTAGCGGGAGCGAGCAGTACTTC. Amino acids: CASSGISGTSGSEQYF.

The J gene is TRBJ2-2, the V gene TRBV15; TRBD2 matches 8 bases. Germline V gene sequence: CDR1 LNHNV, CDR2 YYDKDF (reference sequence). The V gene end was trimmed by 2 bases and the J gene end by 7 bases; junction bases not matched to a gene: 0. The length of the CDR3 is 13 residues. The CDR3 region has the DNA TGTGCCACCAGCAGAAGCGGGAGCGGGGAGCTGTTTTTT. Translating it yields CATSRSGSGELFF.

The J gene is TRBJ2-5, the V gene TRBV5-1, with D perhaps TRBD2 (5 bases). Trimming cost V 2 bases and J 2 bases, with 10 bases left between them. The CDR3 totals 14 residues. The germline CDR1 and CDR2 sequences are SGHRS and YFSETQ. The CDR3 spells CASSFSGGQETQYF. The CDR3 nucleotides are TGCGCCAGCAGCTTTAGTGGCGGGCAAGAGACCCAGTACTTC.

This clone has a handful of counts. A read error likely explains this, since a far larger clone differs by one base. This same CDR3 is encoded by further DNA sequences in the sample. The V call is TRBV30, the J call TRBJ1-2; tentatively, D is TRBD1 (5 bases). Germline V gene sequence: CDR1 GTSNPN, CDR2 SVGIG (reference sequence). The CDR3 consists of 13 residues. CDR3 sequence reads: CAWSVQRGGGYTF. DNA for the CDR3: TGTGCATGGAGTGTACAGAGGGGAGGTGGCTACACCTTC.

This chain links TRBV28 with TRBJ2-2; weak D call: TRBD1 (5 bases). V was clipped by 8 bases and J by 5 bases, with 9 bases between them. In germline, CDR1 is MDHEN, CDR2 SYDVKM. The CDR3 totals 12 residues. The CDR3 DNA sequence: TGTGCCAGCTCAACAGGTACCGGGGAGCTGTTTTTT. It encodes CASSTGTGELFF.

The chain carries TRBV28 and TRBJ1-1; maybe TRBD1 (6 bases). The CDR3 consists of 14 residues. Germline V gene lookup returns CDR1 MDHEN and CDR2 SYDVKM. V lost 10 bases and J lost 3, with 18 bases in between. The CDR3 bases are TGTGCCACCTTGCCTGCGGGGGGCTACACTGAAGCTTTCTTT. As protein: CATLPAGGYTEAFF.

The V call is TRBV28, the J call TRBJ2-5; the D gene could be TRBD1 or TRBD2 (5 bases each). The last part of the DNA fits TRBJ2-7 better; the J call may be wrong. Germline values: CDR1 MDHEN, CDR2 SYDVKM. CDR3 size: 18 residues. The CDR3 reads CASTQVGVRTESSYEQYF. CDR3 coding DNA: TGTGCCAGCACCCAAGTGGGGGTGAGAACGGAAAGCTCCTACGAGCAGTACTTC.

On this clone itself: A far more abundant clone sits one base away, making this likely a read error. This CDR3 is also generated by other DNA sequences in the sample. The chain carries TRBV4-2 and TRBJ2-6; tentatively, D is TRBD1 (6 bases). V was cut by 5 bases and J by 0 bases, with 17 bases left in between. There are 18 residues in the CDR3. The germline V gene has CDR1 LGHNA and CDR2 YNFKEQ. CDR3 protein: CASSVPGQLSSGANVLTF. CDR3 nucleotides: TGTGCCAGCAGCGTACCAGGACAGCTTTCCTCTGGGGCCAACGTCCTGACTTTC.

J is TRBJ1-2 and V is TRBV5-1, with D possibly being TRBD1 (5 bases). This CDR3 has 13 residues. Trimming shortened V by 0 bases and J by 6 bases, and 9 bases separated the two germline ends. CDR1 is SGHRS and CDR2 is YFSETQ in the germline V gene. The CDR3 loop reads CASSLAQGDGYTF. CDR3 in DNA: TGCGCCAGCAGCTTGGCCCAGGGTGATGGCTACACCTTC.

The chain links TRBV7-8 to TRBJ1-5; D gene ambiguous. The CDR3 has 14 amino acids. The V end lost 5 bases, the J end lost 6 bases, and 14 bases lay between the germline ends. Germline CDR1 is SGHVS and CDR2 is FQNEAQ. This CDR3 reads CASSRVMFGQPQHF. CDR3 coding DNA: TGTGCCAGCAGCCGGGTGATGTTTGGTCAGCCCCAGCATTTT.

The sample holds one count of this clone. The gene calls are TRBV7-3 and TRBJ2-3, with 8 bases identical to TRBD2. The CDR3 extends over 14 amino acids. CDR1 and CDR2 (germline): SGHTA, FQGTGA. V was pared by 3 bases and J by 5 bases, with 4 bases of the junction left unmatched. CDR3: CASSFRTSLDTQYF. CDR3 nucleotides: TGTGCCAGCAGCTTTAGGACTAGCCTAGATACGCAGTATTTT. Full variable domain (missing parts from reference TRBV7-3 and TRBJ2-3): GAGVSQTPSNKVTEKGKYVELRCDPISGHTALYWYRQSLGQGPEFLIYFQGTGAADDSGLPNDRFFAVRPEGSVSTLKIQRTERGDSAVYLCASSFRTSLDTQYFGPGTRLTVL.

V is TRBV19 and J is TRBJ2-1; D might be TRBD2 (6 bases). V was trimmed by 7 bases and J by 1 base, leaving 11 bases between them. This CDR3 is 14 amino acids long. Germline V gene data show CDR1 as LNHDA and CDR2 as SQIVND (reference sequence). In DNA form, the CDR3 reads TGTGCCAGTAACAGCCGGGGGTCCTACAATGAGCAGTTCTTC. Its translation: CASNSRGSYNEQFF. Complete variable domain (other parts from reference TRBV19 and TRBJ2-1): DGGITQSPKYLFRKEGQNVTLSCEQNLNHDAMYWYRQDPGQGLRLIYYSQIVNDFQKGDIAEGYSVSREKKESFPLTVTSAQKNPTAFYLCASNSRGSYNEQFFGPGTRLTVL.

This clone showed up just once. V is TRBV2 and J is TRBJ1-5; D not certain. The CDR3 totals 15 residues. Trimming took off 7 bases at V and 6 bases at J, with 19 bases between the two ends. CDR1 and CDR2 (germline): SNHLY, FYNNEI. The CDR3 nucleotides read TGTGCCAGCAAGGGCCCCGGGAGGGCAAGTCAGCCCCAGCATTTT. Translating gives CASKGPGRASQPQHF.

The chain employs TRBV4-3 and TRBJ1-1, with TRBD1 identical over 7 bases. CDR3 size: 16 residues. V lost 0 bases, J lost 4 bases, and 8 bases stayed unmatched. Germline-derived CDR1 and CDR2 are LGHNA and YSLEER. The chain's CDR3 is CASSQDVEGARTEAFF. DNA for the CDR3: TGCGCCAGCAGCCAAGATGTGGAGGGGGCGCGCACTGAAGCTTTCTTT.